What follows are 28 T cell receptor beta chains derived from one specimen sequenced in a study of Tregs in tolerant kidney transplant recipients. Using immunoSEQ multiplex PCR, the repertoire was profiled, and TCRdb retains in-frame clones only, with some absent. Of 200,000 to 300,000 clones detected, 65% to 85% appear once; the ten largest clones hold under 0.65%. Sample: CD4+ T cells from blood. These receptors all come from a human donor in good health.

This chain joins TRBV5-1 and TRBJ2-2; 8 nucleotides align to TRBD1. There are 14 residues in the CDR3. The V segment lost 3 bases and the J segment 6 bases; nucleotides outside the gene matches: 4. Germline CDR1 and CDR2: SGHRS and YFSETQ. In DNA, the CDR3 is TGCGCCAGCAGCTGGACAGGGCTACCCGGGGAGCTGTTTTTT. Translating it yields CASSWTGLPGELFF.

This chain uses TRBV11-2 with TRBJ2-1; TRBD1 matches 8 bases. Looked up from germline, CDR1 is SGHAT and CDR2 is FQNNGV. The CDR3 extends over 17 amino acids. After removal of 1 base from V and 2 bases from J, the junction contained 7 bases not matched to a gene. This CDR3 reads CASSLVGGQGPYNEQFF. In nucleotides, the CDR3 is TGTGCCAGCAGCTTAGTGGGCGGACAGGGCCCCTACAATGAGCAGTTCTTC.

This chain links TRBV7-3 with TRBJ1-2; TRBD1 agrees at 8 bases. In germline, CDR1 is SGHTA, CDR2 FQGTGA. The CDR3 has 15 amino acids. V lost 4 bases, J lost 4 bases, and 8 bases stayed unmatched. In DNA form, the CDR3 reads TGTGCCAGCAGCTCCAGTAAGACAGGGGTCTATGGCTACACCTTC. Its translation is CASSSSKTGVYGYTF.

V gene TRBV5-1 combines with J gene TRBJ1-1; 9 bases agree with TRBD1. Trimming cost V 2 bases and J 6 bases; bases outside gene matches: 8. The CDR3 is 15 amino acids. Germline-derived CDR1 and CDR2 are SGHRS and YFSETQ. In DNA form, the CDR3 reads TGCGCCAGCAGCTTAGCGGGACAGGGTGGGGCTGAAGCTTTCTTT. As protein: CASSLAGQGGAEAFF.

The chain links TRBV6-1 to TRBJ1-1, with unresolved D. Germline V gives CDR1 MNHNS, CDR2 SASEGT. With 5 bases removed from V and 1 base from J, the gap between germline ends came to 8 bases. This CDR3 comprises 13 residues. CDR3 protein: CASSTTWNTEAFF. Written as DNA, the CDR3 is TGTGCCAGCAGTACGACATGGAACACTGAAGCTTTCTTT.

The chain uses TRBV2 and TRBJ1-1; 7 bases map to TRBD1. The germline V gene has CDR1 SNHLY and CDR2 FYNNEI. Losses at the gene ends were 7 bases for V and 1 base for J; bases not matched to a gene: 9. This CDR3 region has 15 residues. This CDR3 is CASTARQGSNTEAFF. As DNA, the CDR3 is TGTGCCAGCACCGCCCGACAGGGATCGAACACTGAAGCTTTCTTT.

CDR3 loop: CASSLTGGSQETQYF. CDR3 sequence (DNA): TGTGCCAGCAGCTTGACAGGGGGGTCGCAAGAGACCCAGTACTTC. The gene calls are TRBV5-4 and TRBJ2-5, with 8 bases lining up with TRBD1. Germline CDR1 and CDR2: SGHNT and YYREEE (reference sequence). The CDR3 contains 15 residues. V shed 1 base, J shed 2 bases, and the junction held 4 bases outside the gene matches.

V usage is TRBV18 and J usage is TRBJ1-1; the match to TRBD1 covers 7 bases. Germline loops: CDR1 KGHSH, CDR2 LQKENI. The length of the CDR3 is 14 residues. Trimming took 3 bases from V and 4 from J; bases not matched to a gene: 5. The CDR3 region is CASSPGTVGTEAFF. CDR3 coding DNA: TGTGCCAGCTCACCGGGGACAGTAGGCACTGAAGCTTTCTTT.

V is TRBV11-2 and J is TRBJ2-3, with TRBD2 matching over 13 bases. The CDR3 loop spans 12 amino acids. Germline lookup yields CDR1 SGHAT and CDR2 FQNNGV. The V gene end was trimmed by 5 bases and the J gene end by 13 bases; junction bases not matched to a gene: 3. The CDR3 is CASSPTSGGKYF. The CDR3 DNA reads as TGTGCCAGCAGCCCGACTAGCGGGGGGAAGTATTTT.

The chain links TRBV6-1 to TRBJ1-5; 10 bases agree with TRBD1. The CDR3 consists of 15 residues. Germline V CDR1 and CDR2: MNHNS, SASEGT. V gave up 6 bases and J gave up 5 bases; unmatched junction bases: 7. The CDR3 loop is CASREGTGVDQPQHF. In DNA, the CDR3 is TGTGCCAGCAGAGAGGGGACAGGGGTAGATCAGCCCCAGCATTTT.

The rearrangement uses TRBV6-5 and TRBJ1-5; D not certain. Germline CDR1 and CDR2: MNHEY and SVGAGI. V dropped 7 bases and J dropped 5 bases, with 18 bases sitting between them. The CDR3 spans 15 residues. CDR3 coding DNA: TGTGCCAGCATCCGAGGTGGGTATGTGGATCAGCCCCAGCATTTT. It encodes CASIRGGYVDQPQHF.

The chain links TRBV5-5 to TRBJ2-2, with 8 bases identical to TRBD2. The CDR3 spans 19 residues. CDR1 SGHKS and CDR2 YYEKEE come from the germline V gene (reference sequence). The V segment lost 4 bases and the J segment 0 bases; nucleotides outside the gene matches: 14. The CDR3 bases are TGTGCCAGCAGCCTATATAACGTAGCGGGATTCACGAACACCGGGGAGCTGTTTTTT. It encodes CASSLYNVAGFTNTGELFF.

This rearrangement joins TRBV9 to TRBJ2-2; D is possibly TRBD1 (6 bases). The CDR3 has 14 amino acids. Trimming removed 0 bases from V and 8 bases from J, with 11 bases in between. CDR1 and CDR2 (germline): SGDLS, YYNGEE. The CDR3 sequence: CASSVAPGAGELFF. CDR3 nucleotide sequence: TGTGCCAGCAGCGTAGCCCCAGGGGCGGGGGAGCTGTTTTTT.

V is TRBV20-1 and J is TRBJ2-5; D is uncertain. The CDR3 spans 11 residues. V dropped 1 base and J dropped 5 bases, with 5 bases sitting between them. Germline V gives CDR1 DFQATT, CDR2 SNEGSKA (reference sequence). The CDR3 is CSARVWETQYF. In DNA form, the CDR3 reads TGCAGTGCTAGAGTCTGGGAGACCCAGTACTTC.

With respect to this clone: At one of its ends the junction is not consistent with the germline gene, which may arise from a read error. The chain carries TRBV30 and TRBJ1-2; no firm D call. Germline lookup yields CDR1 GTSNPN and CDR2 SVGIG (reference sequence). The CDR3 is made up of 16 amino acids. CDR3 amino acids: CAWSRSCYRKTYGYAF. As DNA, the CDR3 is TGTGCCTGGTCAAGGTCGTGTTATAGAAAGACCTATGGCTACGCCTTC.

This rearrangement joins TRBV30 to TRBJ2-5, with a tentative D call TRBD1 (6 bases). CDR1 is GTSNPN, CDR2 SVGIG, per germline (reference sequence). V lost 2 bases to trimming and J lost 5 bases, with 9 bases between them. The CDR3 has 12 amino acids. The CDR3 DNA reads as TGTGCCTGGAGTCTAACAGGGGAGACCCAGTACTTC. Protein product: CAWSLTGETQYF.

The sample holds one count of this clone. The V gene is TRBV5-8, the J gene TRBJ1-2; the D is unclear. Germline CDR1 SGHTS, CDR2 YDEGEE. With 0 bases removed from V and 4 bases from J, the gap between germline ends came to 10 bases. The CDR3 contains 14 residues. CDR3 coding DNA: TGTGCCAGCAGCTTGGATGCCATTTCCTATGGCTACACCTTC. Translating gives CASSLDAISYGYTF.

The J gene is TRBJ2-1, the V gene TRBV19; the D gene is possibly TRBD2 (6 bases). The CDR3 has 13 amino acids. CDR1 is LNHDA, CDR2 SQIVND, per germline (reference sequence). The V and J ends lost 9 bases and 4 bases respectively, with 13 bases between them. This chain's CDR3 is CASSGTYYNEQFF. CDR3 nucleotides: TGTGCCAGCTCCGGGACTTATTACAATGAGCAGTTCTTC. Filled out from reference TRBV19 and TRBJ2-1, the complete variable domain reads DGGITQSPKYLFRKEGQNVTLSCEQNLNHDAMYWYRQDPGQGLRLIYYSQIVNDFQKGDIAEGYSVSREKKESFPLTVTSAQKNPTAFYLCASSGTYYNEQFFGPGTRLTVL.

The CDR3 DNA is TGTGCCAGCAGCTTGAAGTGGGGGGGAAATCAGCCCCAGCATTTT. It encodes CASSLKWGGNQPQHF. The chain links TRBV7-2 to TRBJ1-5, with D possibly being TRBD1 (5 bases). There are 15 residues in the CDR3. V was clipped by 3 bases and J by 4 bases, with 13 bases between them. Germline V gives CDR1 SGHTA, CDR2 FQGNSA.

The table lists this clone with a few counts. This chain joins TRBV10-3 and TRBJ1-4, with D unclear. V was clipped by 10 bases and J by 0 bases, with 9 bases between them. In germline, CDR1 is ENHRY, CDR2 SYGVKD. The CDR3 extends over 13 amino acids. CDR3 nucleotides: TGTGCCACCTTAGCTGCAACTAATGAAAAACTGTTTTTT. This translates into CATLAATNEKLFF.

V and J are TRBV4-1 and TRBJ2-3; 7 bases align to TRBD2. The germline V gene has CDR1 MGHRA and CDR2 YSYEKL. V was clipped by 0 bases and J by 5 bases; unmatched bases: 14. This CDR3 comprises 18 residues. The CDR3 reads CASSQDGSGEGTKDTQYF. CDR3 nucleotides: TGCGCCAGCAGCCAAGACGGGAGCGGGGAGGGAACTAAAGATACGCAGTATTTT.

This clone was seen once. The gene calls are TRBV7-8 and TRBJ1-5; D unclear. Trimming shortened V by 2 bases and J by 5 bases, and 10 bases separated the two germline ends. The germline gives CDR1 SGHVS, CDR2 FQNEAQ. CDR3 length equals 14 residues. CDR3 in DNA: TGTGCCAGCAGCTTATCGGAAGAGGATCAGCCCCAGCATTTT. It specifies CASSLSEEDQPQHF.

J is TRBJ2-7 and V is TRBV2; D perhaps matches TRBD1 (5 bases). Trimming cost V 6 bases and J 0 bases, with 12 bases left between them. This CDR3 comprises 14 residues. Germline V gene lookup returns CDR1 SNHLY and CDR2 FYNNEI. CDR3: CASRRQLSSYEQYF. In nucleotides, the CDR3 is TGTGCCAGCAGACGACAGCTGAGCTCCTACGAGCAGTACTTC. The complete variable domain, with remaining parts taken from reference TRBV2 and TRBJ2-7, reads EPEVTQTPSHQVTQMGQEVILRCVPISNHLYFYWYRQILGQKVEFLVSFYNNEISEKSEIFDDQFSVERPDGSNFTLKIRSTKLEDSAMYFCASRRQLSSYEQYFGPGTRLTVT.

The chain carries TRBV29-1 and TRBJ1-1; D possibly corresponds to TRBD1 (5 bases). Trimming cost V 7 bases and J 8 bases, with 17 bases left between them. The germline gives CDR1 SQVTM, CDR2 ANQGSEA. The length of the CDR3 is 12 residues. The CDR3 DNA is TGCAGCGCTGCGGGGGGACCTGGAGAAGCTTTCTTT. The encoded protein is CSAAGGPGEAFF.

This clone occurred once. The chain employs TRBV27 and TRBJ2-1; 13 bases match TRBD2. Trimming took 3 bases from V and 10 from J; bases not matched to a gene: 6. The CDR3 is 15 amino acids. In germline, CDR1 is MNHEY, CDR2 SMNVEV (reference sequence). The CDR3 bases are TGTGCCAGCAGTTTTCGGACTAGCGGGAGCTGGGAGCAGTTCTTC. It encodes CASSFRTSGSWEQFF.

The sample holds a few counts of this clone. V gene TRBV6-5 combines with J gene TRBJ2-5; D is ambiguous. The length of the CDR3 is 15 residues. V was cut by 0 bases and J by 2 bases, with 10 bases left in between. Germline loops: CDR1 MNHEY, CDR2 SVGAGI. The CDR3 DNA sequence: TGTGCCAGCAGTTACTCAATGGCAGCACAAGAGACCCAGTACTTC. It specifies CASSYSMAAQETQYF.

This chain uses TRBV11-3 with TRBJ2-7, with TRBD2 matching 9 bases. The V gene's germline CDR1 is SGHNT and CDR2 YENEEA. There are 18 residues in the CDR3. V lost 2 bases, J lost 5 bases, and 16 bases stayed unmatched. In nucleotides, the CDR3 is TGTGCCAGCAGCTTACCCCCGGGGGCGGGAGGGTCAAGCCACGAGCAGTACTTC. Translating it yields CASSLPPGAGGSSHEQYF.

The chain combines TRBV7-6 with TRBJ2-3; maybe TRBD2 (5 bases). Trimming removed 8 bases from V and 8 bases from J, with 14 bases in between. The CDR3 spans 12 residues. The germline V gene has CDR1 SGHVS and CDR2 FNYEAQ. The CDR3 bases are TGTGCCAGCGCTTTCGAGGCGGGTACGCAGTATTTT. Translated, it gives CASAFEAGTQYF.